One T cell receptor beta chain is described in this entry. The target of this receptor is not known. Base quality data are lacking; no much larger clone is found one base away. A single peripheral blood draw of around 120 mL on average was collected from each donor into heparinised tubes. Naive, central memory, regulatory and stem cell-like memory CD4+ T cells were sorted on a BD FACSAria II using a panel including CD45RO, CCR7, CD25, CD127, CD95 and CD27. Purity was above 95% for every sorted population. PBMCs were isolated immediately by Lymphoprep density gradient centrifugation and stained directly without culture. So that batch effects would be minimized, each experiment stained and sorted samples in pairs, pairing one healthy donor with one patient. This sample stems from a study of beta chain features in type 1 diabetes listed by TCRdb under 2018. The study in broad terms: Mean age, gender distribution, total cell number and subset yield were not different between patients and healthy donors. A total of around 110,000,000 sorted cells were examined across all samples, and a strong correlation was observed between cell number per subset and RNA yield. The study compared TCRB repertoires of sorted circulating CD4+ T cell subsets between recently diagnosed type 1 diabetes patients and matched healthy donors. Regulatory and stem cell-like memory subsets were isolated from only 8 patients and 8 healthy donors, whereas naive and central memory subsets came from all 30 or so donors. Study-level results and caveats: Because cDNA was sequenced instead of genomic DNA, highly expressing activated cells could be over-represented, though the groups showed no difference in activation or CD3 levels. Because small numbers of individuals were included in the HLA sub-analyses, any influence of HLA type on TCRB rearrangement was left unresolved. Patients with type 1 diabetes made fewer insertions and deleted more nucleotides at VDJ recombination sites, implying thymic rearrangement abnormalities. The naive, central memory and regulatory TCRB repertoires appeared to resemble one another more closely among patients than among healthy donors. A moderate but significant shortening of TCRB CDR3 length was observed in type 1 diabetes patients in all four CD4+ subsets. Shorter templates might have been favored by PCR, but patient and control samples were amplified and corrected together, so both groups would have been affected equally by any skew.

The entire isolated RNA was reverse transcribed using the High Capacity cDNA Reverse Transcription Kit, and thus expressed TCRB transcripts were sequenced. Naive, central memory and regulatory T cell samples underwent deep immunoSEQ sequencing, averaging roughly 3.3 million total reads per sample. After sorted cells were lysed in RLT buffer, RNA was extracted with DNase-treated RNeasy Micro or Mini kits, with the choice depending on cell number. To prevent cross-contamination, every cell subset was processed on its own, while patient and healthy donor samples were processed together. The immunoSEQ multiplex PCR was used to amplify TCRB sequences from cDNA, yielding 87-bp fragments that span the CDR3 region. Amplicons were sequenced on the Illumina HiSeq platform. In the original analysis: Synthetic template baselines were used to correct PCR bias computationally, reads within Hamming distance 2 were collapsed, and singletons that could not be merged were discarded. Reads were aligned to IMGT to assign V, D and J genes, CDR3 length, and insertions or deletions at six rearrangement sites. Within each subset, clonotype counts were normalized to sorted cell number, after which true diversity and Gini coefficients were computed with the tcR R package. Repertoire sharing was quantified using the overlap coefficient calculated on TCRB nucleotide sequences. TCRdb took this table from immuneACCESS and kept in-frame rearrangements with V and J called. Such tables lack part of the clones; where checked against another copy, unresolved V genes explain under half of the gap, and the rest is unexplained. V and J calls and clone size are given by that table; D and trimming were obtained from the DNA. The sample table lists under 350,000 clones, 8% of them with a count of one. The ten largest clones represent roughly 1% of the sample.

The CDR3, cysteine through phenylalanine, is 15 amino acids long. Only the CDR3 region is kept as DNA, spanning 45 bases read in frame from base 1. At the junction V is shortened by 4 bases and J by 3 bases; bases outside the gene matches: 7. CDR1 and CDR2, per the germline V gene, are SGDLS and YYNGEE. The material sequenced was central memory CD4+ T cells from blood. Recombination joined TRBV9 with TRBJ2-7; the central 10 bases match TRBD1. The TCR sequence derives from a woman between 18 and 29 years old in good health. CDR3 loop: CASSSWTGGSYEQYF. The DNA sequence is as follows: TGTGCCAGCAGCTCCTGGACAGGGGGTAGCTACGAGCAGTACTTC.